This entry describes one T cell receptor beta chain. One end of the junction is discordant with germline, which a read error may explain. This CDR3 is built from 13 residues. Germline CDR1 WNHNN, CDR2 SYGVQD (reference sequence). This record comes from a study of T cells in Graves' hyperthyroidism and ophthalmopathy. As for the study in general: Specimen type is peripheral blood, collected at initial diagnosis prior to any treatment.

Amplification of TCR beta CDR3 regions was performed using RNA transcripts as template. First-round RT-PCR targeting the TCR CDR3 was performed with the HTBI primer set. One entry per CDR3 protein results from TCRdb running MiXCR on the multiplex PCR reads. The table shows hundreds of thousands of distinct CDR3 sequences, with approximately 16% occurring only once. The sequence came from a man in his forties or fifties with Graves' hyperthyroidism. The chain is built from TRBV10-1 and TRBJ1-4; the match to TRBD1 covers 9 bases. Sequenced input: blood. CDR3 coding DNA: TGTGCCAGCGGGGACAGGGTCGTTGAAAAACTGTTTTTT. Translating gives CASGDRVVEKLFF.